The 8 T cell receptor beta chains in this list originate from one sample, sequenced in a study of shared clonotypes between healthy human individuals. Clones were read by immunoSEQ multiplex PCR, and TCRdb kept only the in-frame ones, dropping some. The sample lists 780,000 or so clones, about two thirds occurring once. The sequenced material came from memory CD4+ T cells sorted from blood. Subset specified: CD45RA-negative fraction. The source is a woman under 40 in good health.

The chain's CDR3 is CASSFVVGTPEAFF. CDR3 nucleotides: TGCGCCAGCAGCTTTGTGGTGGGGACCCCTGAAGCTTTCTTT. The rearrangement joins TRBV5-1 to TRBJ1-1, with D tentatively TRBD1 (5 bases). Germline lookup yields CDR1 SGHRS and CDR2 YFSETQ. Deletions cut 2 bases from V and 6 bases from J, with 14 bases between. The CDR3 consists of 14 residues.

The chain is built from TRBV2 and TRBJ1-1; no reliable D call. Germline CDR1 is SNHLY and CDR2 is FYNNEI. V was pared by 2 bases and J by 0 bases, with 19 bases between. CDR3 length equals 18 residues. The CDR3 DNA reads TGTGCCAGCAGTGAACATAGAGACACGATCGGGGTGAACACTGAAGCTTTCTTT. Translation: CASSEHRDTIGVNTEAFF.

The rearrangement joins TRBV7-3 to TRBJ2-2, with D perhaps TRBD1 (5 bases). The ends were cut back, 2 bases at V and 9 bases at J, with 13 bases in the middle. The CDR3 is 14 amino acids. Germline CDR1 SGHTA, CDR2 FQGTGA. The CDR3 coding sequence is TGTGCCAGCAGCTTATATTTTGGGGCTCGGGAGCTGTTTTTT. This translates into CASSLYFGARELFF. Using reference TRBV7-3 and TRBJ2-2 for the parts outside the CDR3, the full variable domain is GAGVSQTPSNKVTEKGKYVELRCDPISGHTALYWYRQSLGQGPEFLIYFQGTGAADDSGLPNDRFFAVRPEGSVSTLKIQRTERGDSAVYLCASSLYFGARELFFGEGSRLTVL.

This clone was seen a handful of times. The V call is TRBV19, the J call TRBJ1-2; no reliable D call. V lost 4 bases and J 3 bases, leaving 9 bases between the germline ends. The CDR3 loop spans 13 amino acids. The germline gives CDR1 LNHDA, CDR2 SQIVND (reference sequence). CDR3 sequence: CASSNLVHYGYTF. The DNA of the CDR3 is TGTGCCAGTAGTAATCTCGTTCACTATGGCTACACCTTC.

The CDR3 DNA follows: TGTGCCAGCAGCCTTACTAGCGGGAGGCCCGTGGAGACCCAGTACTTC. The encoded protein is CASSLTSGRPVETQYF. The rearrangement links TRBV4-2 to TRBJ2-5; 12 bases map to TRBD2. The CDR3 consists of 16 residues. The V segment lost 4 bases and the J segment 5 bases; nucleotides outside the gene matches: 8. Germline-derived CDR1 and CDR2 are LGHNA and YNFKEQ.

The chain employs TRBV28 and TRBJ2-5; D is perhaps TRBD1 or TRBD2 (5 bases each). V lost 5 bases and J lost 11, with 15 bases in between. The CDR3 contains 12 residues. Germline values: CDR1 MDHEN, CDR2 SYDVKM. The CDR3 region has the DNA TGTGCCAGCAGTGGGGGTCTCCTGGAGCAGTACTTC. Protein sequence: CASSGGLLEQYF.

This clone was found once. The chain couples TRBV19 to TRBJ1-4, with D unresolved. There are 14 residues in the CDR3. Germline lookup yields CDR1 LNHDA and CDR2 SQIVND (reference sequence). Trimming stripped 6 bases from V and 3 bases from J, with 11 bases between. The CDR3 nucleotides read TGTGCCAGTAGGTTCCGGGAGTCTAATGAAAAACTGTTTTTT. Translating it yields CASRFRESNEKLFF.

This clone has more than one count but fewer than ten. This chain connects TRBV19 to TRBJ1-1, with TRBD1 matching over 8 bases. Germline CDR1 and CDR2: LNHDA and SQIVND (reference sequence). V was pared by 3 bases and J by 5 bases, with 14 bases of the junction left unmatched. This CDR3 region has 17 residues. Written as DNA, the CDR3 is TGTGCCAGTAGTATGATCCCCCCCGGACAGGGCGGAACTGAAGCTTTCTTT. Translating it yields CASSMIPPGQGGTEAFF.